This TCR beta chain was sequenced for a study of sequential checkpoint blockade in melanoma. Repertoires were generated with immunoSEQ multiplex PCR, while TCRdb's copy carries only in-frame clones and drops some. Altogether about 17,000 clones are present, approximately 74% being singletons, with the ten largest covering 34%. Described treatment: randomized to nivolumab then ipilimumab (arm A) or the reverse (arm B). PBMC sorting kept live CD3+CD8+ cells without CD19 or CD56. CDR3 length equals 15 residues. Germline assignment: CDR1 LGHNA and CDR2 YSLEER. The V gene lost 0 bases and the J gene lost 2 bases, with 11 bases spanning the gap.

The chain couples TRBV4-3 to TRBJ2-7; TRBD1 might be the D (6 bases). Sequencing was performed on CD8+ T cells sorted from blood (inferred from file names), taken from a patient given nivolumab and ipilimumab in sequence. The receptor was derived from a human donor with melanoma. The CDR3 loop reads CASSQDRNRAYEQYF. CDR3 sequence (DNA): TGCGCCAGCAGCCAAGATCGGAACAGGGCCTACGAGCAGTACTTC.